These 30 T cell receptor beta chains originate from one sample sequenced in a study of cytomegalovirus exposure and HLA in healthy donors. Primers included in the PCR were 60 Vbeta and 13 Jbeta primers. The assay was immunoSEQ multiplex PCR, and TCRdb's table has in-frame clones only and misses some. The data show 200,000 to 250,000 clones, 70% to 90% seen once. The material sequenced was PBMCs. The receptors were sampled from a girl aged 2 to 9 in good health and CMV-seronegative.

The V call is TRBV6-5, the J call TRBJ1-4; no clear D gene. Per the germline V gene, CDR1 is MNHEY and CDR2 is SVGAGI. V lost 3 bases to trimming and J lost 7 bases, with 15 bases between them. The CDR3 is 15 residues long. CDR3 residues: CASSYQAAFSEKLFF. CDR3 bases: TGTGCCAGCAGTTATCAGGCCGCGTTCTCTGAAAAACTGTTTTTT.

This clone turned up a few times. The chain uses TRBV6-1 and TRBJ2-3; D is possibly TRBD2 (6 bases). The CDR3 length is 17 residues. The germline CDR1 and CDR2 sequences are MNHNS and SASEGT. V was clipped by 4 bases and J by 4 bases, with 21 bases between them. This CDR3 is CASSGSWRAGGSDTQYF. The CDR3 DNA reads TGTGCCAGCAGTGGGTCCTGGAGGGCCGGTGGGTCAGATACGCAGTATTTT.

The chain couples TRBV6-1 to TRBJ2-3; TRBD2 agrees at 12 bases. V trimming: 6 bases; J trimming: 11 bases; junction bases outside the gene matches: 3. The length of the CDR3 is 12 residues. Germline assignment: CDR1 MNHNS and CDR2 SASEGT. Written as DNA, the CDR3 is TGTGCCAGCAGCGCGACTAGCGGGAGGCAGTATTTT. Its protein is CASSATSGRQYF.

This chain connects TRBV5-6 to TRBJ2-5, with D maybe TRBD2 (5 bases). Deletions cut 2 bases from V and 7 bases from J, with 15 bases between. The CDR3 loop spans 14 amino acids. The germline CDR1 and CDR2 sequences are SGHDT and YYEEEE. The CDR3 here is CASSFFGPAGTQYF. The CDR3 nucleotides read TGTGCCAGCAGCTTCTTTGGGCCCGCGGGGACCCAGTACTTC.

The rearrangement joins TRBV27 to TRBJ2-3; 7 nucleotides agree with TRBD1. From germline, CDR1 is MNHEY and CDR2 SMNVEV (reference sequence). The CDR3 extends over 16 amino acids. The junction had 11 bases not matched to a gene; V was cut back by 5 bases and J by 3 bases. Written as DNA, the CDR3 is TGTGCCAGCAGTCCTACCCGGACAGGTAGAACAGATACGCAGTATTTT. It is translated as CASSPTRTGRTDTQYF.

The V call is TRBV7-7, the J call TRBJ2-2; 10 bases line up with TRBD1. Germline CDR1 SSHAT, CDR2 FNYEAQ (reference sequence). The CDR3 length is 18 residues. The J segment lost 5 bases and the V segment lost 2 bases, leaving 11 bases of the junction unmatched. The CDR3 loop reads CASSLLPPGGQGTGELFF. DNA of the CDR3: TGTGCCAGCAGCTTACTCCCCCCGGGGGGACAGGGGACCGGGGAGCTGTTTTTT.

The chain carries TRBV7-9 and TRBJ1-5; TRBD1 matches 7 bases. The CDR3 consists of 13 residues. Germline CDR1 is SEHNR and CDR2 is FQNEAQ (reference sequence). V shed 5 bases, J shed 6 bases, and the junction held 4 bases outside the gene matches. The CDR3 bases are TGTGCCAGCAGCGTTACAGGGGTTCAGCCCCAGCATTTT. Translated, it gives CASSVTGVQPQHF.

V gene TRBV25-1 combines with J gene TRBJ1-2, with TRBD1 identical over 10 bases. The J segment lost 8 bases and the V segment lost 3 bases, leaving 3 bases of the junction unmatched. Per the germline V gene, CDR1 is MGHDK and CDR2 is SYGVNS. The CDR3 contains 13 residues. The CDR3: CASSETGGGGYTF. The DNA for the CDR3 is TGTGCCAGCAGTGAGACAGGGGGCGGCGGCTACACCTTC.

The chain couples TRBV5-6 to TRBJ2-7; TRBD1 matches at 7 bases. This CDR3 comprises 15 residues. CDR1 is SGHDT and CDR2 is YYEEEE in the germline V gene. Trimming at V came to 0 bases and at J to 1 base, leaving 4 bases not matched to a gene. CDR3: CASSLGPGQSYEQYF. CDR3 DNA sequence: TGTGCCAGCAGCTTGGGCCCGGGACAGTCCTACGAGCAGTACTTC.

CDR3 protein: CASSFLAGDNEQFF. The CDR3 DNA reads as TGTGCCAGCAGCTTCCTAGCGGGAGACAATGAGCAGTTCTTC. The chain combines TRBV5-4 with TRBJ2-1; 10 bases match TRBD2. Germline V gives CDR1 SGHNT, CDR2 YYREEE (reference sequence). V shed 2 bases and J 5 bases; nucleotides not matched to a gene: 1. This CDR3 comprises 14 residues.

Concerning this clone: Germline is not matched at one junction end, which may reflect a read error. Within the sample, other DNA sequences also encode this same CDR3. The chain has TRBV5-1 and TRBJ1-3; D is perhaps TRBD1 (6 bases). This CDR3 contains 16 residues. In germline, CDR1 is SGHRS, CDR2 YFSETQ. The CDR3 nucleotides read TGCGCCAGCAGCCGCCGGGACACGGACTCTGGGAACACCATATATTTT. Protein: CASSRRDTDSGNTIYF.

The CDR3 spells CASSSSGTVTYEQYF. DNA of the CDR3: TGTGCCAGCAGTTCCTCCGGGACAGTCACCTACGAGCAGTACTTC. V usage is TRBV27 and J usage is TRBJ2-5; 7 positions match TRBD1. The DNA end is a closer match to TRBJ2-7, so the J assignment may be wrong. CDR1 is MNHEY and CDR2 is SMNVEV in the germline V gene (reference sequence). The CDR3 spans 15 residues.

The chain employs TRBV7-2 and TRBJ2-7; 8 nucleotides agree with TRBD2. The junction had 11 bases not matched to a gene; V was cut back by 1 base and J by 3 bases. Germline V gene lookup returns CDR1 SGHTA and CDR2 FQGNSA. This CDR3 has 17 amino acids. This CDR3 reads CASSLGNIAGINYEQYF. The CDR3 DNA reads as TGTGCCAGCAGCTTAGGAAATATAGCGGGAATAAACTACGAGCAGTACTTC.

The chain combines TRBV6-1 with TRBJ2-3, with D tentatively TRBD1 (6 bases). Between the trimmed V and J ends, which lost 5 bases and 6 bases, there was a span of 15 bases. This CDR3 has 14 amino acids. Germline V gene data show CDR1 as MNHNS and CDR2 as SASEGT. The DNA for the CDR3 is TGTGCCAGCAGTAACGAGTACAGGGTTGATACGCAGTATTTT. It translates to CASSNEYRVDTQYF.

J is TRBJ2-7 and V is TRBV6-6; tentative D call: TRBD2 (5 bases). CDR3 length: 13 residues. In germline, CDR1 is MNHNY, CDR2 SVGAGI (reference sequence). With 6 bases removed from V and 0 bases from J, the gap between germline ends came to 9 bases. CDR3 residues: CASSRRGSYEQYF. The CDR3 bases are TGTGCCAGCAGCCGCCGGGGCTCCTACGAGCAGTACTTC.

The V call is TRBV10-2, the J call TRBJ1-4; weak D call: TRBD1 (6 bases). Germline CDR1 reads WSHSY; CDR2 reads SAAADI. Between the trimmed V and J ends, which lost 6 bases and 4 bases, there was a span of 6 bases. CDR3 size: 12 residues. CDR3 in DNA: TGCGCCAGCAGACAGGGTAATGAAAAACTGTTTTTT. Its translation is CASRQGNEKLFF.

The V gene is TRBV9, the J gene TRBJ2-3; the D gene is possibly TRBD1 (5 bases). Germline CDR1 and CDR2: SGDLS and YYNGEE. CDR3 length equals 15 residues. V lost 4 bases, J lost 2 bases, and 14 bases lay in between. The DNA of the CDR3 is TGTGCCAGCAGCCTTATGACAGTCCCCACAGATACGCAGTATTTT. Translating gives CASSLMTVPTDTQYF. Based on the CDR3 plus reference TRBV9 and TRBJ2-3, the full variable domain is DSGVTQTPKHLITATGQRVTLRCSPRSGDLSVYWYQQSLDQGLQFLIQYYNGEERAKGNILERFSAQQFPDLHSELNLSSLELGDSALYFCASSLMTVPTDTQYFGPGTRLTVL.

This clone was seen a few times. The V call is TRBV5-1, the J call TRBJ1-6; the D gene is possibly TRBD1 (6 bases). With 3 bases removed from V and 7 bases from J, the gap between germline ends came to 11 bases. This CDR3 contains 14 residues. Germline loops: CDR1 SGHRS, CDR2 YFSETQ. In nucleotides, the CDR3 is TGCGCCAGCAGCTGGGAGGGGGTCAATTCACCCCTCCACTTT. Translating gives CASSWEGVNSPLHF.

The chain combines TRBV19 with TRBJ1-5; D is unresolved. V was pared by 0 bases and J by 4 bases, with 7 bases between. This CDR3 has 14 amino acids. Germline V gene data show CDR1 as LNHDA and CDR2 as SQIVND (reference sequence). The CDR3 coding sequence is TGTGCCAGTAGTATAGAGGGCCCTAATCAGCCCCAGCATTTT. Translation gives CASSIEGPNQPQHF.

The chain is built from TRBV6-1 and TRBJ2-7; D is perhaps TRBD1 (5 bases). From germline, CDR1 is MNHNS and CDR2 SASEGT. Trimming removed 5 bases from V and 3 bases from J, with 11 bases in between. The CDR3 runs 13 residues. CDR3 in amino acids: CASSQGDSYEQYF. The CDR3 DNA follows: TGTGCCAGCAGTCAGGGCGACAGCTACGAGCAGTACTTC.

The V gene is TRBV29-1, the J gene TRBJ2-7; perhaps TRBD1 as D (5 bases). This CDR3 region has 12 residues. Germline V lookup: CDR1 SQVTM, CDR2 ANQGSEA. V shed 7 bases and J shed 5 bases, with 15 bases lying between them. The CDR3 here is CSAQGSQDEQYF. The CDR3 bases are TGCAGCGCCCAGGGAAGTCAAGACGAGCAGTACTTC.

The CDR3 reads CASSGNWISGSYNEQFF. CDR3 nucleotide sequence: TGTGCCAGCAGTGGGAACTGGATTTCAGGGTCCTACAATGAGCAGTTCTTC. The chain joins TRBV6-1 to TRBJ2-1; D is perhaps TRBD1 (5 bases). Trimming left V 4 bases short and J 1 base short, with 17 bases between. Germline V gene data show CDR1 as MNHNS and CDR2 as SASEGT. This CDR3 contains 17 residues.

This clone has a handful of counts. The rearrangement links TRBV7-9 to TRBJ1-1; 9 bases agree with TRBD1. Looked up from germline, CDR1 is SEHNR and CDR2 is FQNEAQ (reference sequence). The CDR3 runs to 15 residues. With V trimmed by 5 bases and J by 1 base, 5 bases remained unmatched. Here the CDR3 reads CASSPRTGANTEAFF. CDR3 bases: TGTGCCAGCAGCCCCCGGACAGGGGCGAACACTGAAGCTTTCTTT.

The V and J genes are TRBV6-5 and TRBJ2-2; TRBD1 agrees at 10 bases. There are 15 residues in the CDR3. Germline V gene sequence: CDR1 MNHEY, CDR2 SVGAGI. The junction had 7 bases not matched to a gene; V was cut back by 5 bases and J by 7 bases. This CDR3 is CASSRQGAGNGELFF. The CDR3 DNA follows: TGTGCCAGCAGTCGACAGGGGGCTGGGAACGGGGAGCTGTTTTTT.

This CDR3 reads CASSPTEGGSYEQYF. The DNA for the CDR3 is TGTGCCAGCAGCCCCACGGAAGGAGGTTCTTACGAGCAGTACTTC. V is TRBV4-2 and J is TRBJ2-7; D might be TRBD2 (5 bases). The germline CDR1 and CDR2 sequences are LGHNA and YNFKEQ. V lost 4 bases to trimming and J lost 4 bases, with 17 bases between them. The CDR3 is 15 amino acids.

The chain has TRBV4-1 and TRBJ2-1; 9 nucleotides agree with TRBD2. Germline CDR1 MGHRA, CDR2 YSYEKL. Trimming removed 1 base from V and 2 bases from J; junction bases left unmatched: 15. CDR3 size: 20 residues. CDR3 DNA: TGCGCCAGCAGCCAAGGTGTCTGGGGGACTAGCTCGAAGACCTACAATGAGCAGTTCTTC. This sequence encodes CASSQGVWGTSSKTYNEQFF.

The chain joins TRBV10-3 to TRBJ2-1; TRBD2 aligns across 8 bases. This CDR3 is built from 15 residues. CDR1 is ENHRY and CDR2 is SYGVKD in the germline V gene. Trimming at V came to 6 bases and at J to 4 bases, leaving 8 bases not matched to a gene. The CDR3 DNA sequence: TGTGCCATCAGCTCCAGCGGGGGTGAGTACAATGAGCAGTTCTTC. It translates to CAISSSGGEYNEQFF.

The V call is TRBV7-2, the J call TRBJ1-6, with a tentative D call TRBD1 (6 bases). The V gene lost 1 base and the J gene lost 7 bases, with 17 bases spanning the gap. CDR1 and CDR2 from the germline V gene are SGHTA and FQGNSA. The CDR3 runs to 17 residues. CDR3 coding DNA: TGTGCCAGCAGCTTAGGGTCTGGGGGCAGGAGGAATTCACCCCTCCACTTT. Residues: CASSLGSGGRRNSPLHF. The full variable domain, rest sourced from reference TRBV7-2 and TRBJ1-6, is GAGVSQSPSNKVTEKGKDVELRCDPISGHTALYWYRQSLGQGLEFLIYFQGNSAPDKSGLPSDRFSAERTGGSVSTLTIQRTQQEDSAVYLCASSLGSGGRRNSPLHFGNGTRLTVT.

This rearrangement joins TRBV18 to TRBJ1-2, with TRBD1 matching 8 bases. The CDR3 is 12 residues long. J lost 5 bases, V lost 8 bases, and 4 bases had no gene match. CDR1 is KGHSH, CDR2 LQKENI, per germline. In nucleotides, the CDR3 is TGTGCCAGCAACCAGGGGGCATATGGCTACACCTTC. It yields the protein CASNQGAYGYTF.

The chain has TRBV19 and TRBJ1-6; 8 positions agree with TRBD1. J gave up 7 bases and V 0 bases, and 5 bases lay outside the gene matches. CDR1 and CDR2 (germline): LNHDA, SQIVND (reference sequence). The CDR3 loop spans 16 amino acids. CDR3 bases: TGTGCCAGTAGTATAGAGACAGGGGCCAGAAATTCACCCCTCCACTTT. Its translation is CASSIETGARNSPLHF. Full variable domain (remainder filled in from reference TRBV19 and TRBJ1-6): DGGITQSPKYLFRKEGQNVTLSCEQNLNHDAMYWYRQDPGQGLRLIYYSQIVNDFQKGDIAEGYSVSREKKESFPLTVTSAQKNPTAFYLCASSIETGARNSPLHFGNGTRLTVT.